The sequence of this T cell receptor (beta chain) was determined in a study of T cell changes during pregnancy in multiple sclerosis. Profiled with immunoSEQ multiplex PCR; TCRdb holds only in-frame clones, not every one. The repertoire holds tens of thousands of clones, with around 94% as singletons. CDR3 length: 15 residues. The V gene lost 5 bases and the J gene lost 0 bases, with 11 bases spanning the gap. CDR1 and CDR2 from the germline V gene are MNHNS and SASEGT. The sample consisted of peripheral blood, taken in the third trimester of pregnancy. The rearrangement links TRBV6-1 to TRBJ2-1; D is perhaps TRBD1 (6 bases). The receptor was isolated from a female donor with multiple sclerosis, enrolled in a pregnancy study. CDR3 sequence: CASSPDRSSYNEQFF. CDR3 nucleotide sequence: TGTGCCAGCAGTCCCGACAGGAGCTCCTACAATGAGCAGTTCTTC.